This T cell receptor (beta chain) was documented in a study of breast tumors, draining lymph nodes, adjacent tissues. The lymph nodes were axillary draining lymph nodes from breast cancer patients. Each CDR3 protein gets one entry after TCRdb re-called the multiplex PCR reads with MiXCR. Among around 130,000 distinct CDR3 sequences listed, 21% were seen once. Germline V gene lookup returns CDR1 DFQATT and CDR2 SNEGSKA (reference sequence). This CDR3 has 14 residues. This clonotype was detected ten times or more. This chain connects TRBV20-1 to TRBJ2-5; D tentatively reads TRBD1 or TRBD2 (5 bases each). Sequencing input: axillary lymph node tissue. This receptor was taken from a female donor with breast cancer. Some clones in this sample may be carry-over from other donors' samples. The CDR3 nucleotides are TGCAGAGCCAATAGCCCCAGGGACGGGGAGACCCAGTACTTC. It specifies CRANSPRDGETQYF.